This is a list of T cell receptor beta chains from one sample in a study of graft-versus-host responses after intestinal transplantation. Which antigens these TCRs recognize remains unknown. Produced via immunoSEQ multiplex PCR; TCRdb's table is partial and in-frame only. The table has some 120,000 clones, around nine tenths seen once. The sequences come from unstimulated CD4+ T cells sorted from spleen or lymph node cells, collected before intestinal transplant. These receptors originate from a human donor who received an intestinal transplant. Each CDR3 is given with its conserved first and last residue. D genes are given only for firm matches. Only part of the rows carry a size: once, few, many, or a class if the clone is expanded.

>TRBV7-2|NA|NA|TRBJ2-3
CASSLSGGYSTDTQYF
TGTGCCAGCAGCTTAAGTGGGGGGTATAGCACAGATACGCAGTATTTT
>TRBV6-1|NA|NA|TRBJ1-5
CASSDGPEGGSNQPQHF
TGTGCCAGCAGTGACGGGCCTGAGGGGGGGAGCAATCAGCCCCAGCATTTT
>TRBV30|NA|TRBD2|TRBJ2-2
CAWGDSGSKYGELFF
TGTGCCTGGGGTGATAGCGGGAGCAAATACGGGGAGCTGTTTTTT
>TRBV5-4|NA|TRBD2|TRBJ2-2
CASSRGLADNTGELFF
TGTGCCAGCAGTCGCGGACTAGCGGATAACACCGGGGAGCTGTTTTTT
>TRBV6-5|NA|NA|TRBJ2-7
CASSSTSPHYEQYF
TGTGCCAGCAGTTCAACTAGCCCCCACTACGAGCAGTACTTC
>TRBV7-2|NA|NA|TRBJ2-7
CASSLTTGTYEQYF
TGTGCCAGCAGCTTAACGACCGGGACCTACGAGCAGTACTTC
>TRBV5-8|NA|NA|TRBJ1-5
CASSPKVGAGNQPQHF
TGTGCCAGCAGCCCAAAGGTTGGGGCAGGGAATCAGCCCCAGCATTTT
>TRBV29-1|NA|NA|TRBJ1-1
CSVGGGNTEAFF
TGCAGCGTAGGCGGGGGAAACACTGAAGCTTTCTTT
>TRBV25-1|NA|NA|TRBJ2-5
CASSERGLTTGETQYF
TGTGCCAGCAGTGAGCGGGGTCTTACGACGGGAGAGACCCAGTACTTC
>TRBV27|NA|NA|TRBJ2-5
CASSSARVGETQYF
TGTGCCAGCAGCTCGGCGCGGGTCGGGGAGACCCAGTACTTC
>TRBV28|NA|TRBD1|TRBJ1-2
CASSARDRNFYTF
TGTGCCAGCAGTGCCCGGGACAGAAACTTCTACACCTTC
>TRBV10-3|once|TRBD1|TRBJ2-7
CAIREQGDEKGQYF
TGTGCCATCAGGGAGCAGGGGGACGAGAAAGGGCAGTACTTC
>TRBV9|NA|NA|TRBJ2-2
CASSTAAAGELFF
TGTGCCAGCAGCACCGCCGCGGCCGGGGAGCTGTTTTTT
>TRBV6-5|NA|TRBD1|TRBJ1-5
CASSSDRGRNQPQHF
TGTGCCAGCAGTTCCGACAGGGGAAGGAATCAGCCCCAGCATTTT
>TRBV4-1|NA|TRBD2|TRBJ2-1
CASSQTLAGEWNEQFF
TGCGCCAGCAGCCAAACCCTAGCGGGAGAATGGAATGAGCAGTTCTTC
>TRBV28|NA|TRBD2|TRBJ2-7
CASSLGSGGYYEQYF
TGTGCCAGCAGTTTGGGTAGCGGGGGTTACTACGAGCAGTACTTC
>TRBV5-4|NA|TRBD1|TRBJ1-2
CASSPQTGVDYGYTF
TGTGCCAGCAGCCCCCAAACAGGGGTAGACTATGGCTACACCTTC
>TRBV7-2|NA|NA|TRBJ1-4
CASSPTGTNEKLFF
TGTGCCAGCAGCCCCACAGGAACCAATGAAAAACTGTTTTTT
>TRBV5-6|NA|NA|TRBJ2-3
CASSFIFDRRSSTDTQYF
TGTGCCAGCAGCTTTATTTTCGACAGGCGGTCTAGCACAGATACGCAGTATTTT
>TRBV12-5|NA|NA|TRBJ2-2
CASGIGRDHTGELFF
TGTGCTAGTGGAATCGGACGGGATCACACCGGGGAGCTGTTTTTT
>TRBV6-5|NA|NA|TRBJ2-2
CASRDGGASTGELFF
TGTGCCAGCAGGGACGGCGGGGCGAGCACCGGGGAGCTGTTTTTT
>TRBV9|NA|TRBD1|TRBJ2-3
CASSARTGSGTDTQYF
TGTGCCAGCAGCGCGAGGACAGGGAGTGGCACAGATACGCAGTATTTT
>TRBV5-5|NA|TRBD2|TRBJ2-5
CASRMGLQETQYF
TGTGCCAGCAGAATGGGACTACAAGAGACCCAGTACTTC
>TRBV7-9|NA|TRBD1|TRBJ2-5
CASSQWTGGVETQYF
TGTGCCAGCAGCCAATGGACAGGGGGCGTGGAGACCCAGTACTTC
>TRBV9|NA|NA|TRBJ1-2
CASSVTGREDGYTF
TGTGCCAGCAGCGTCACAGGGAGGGAAGATGGCTACACCTTC
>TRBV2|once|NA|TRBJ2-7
CASSGTVSSYEQYF
TGTGCCAGCAGTGGGACAGTTAGCTCCTACGAGCAGTACTTC
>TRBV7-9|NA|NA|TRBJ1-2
CASSLWVSGGYGYTF
TGTGCCAGCAGCTTATGGGTCAGCGGGGGCTATGGCTACACCTTC
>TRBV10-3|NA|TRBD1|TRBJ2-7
CAISERGGQGGLYEQYF
TGTGCCATCAGTGAGAGAGGGGGACAGGGCGGGTTATACGAGCAGTACTTC
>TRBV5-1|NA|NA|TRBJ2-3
CASSRGTDTQYF
TGCGCCAGCAGCCGAGGCACAGATACGCAGTATTTT
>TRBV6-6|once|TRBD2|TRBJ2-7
CASSRDLAGAPLEQYF
TGTGCCAGCAGTCGAGACCTAGCGGGGGCCCCCTTGGAGCAGTACTTC
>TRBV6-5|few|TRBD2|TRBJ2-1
CASNAGGSYNEQFF
TGTGCCAGCAACGCGGGAGGCTCCTACAATGAGCAGTTCTTC
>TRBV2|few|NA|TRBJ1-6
CASILDRYIGSPLHF
TGTGCCAGCATCCTGGACAGATATATAGGTTCACCCCTCCACTTT
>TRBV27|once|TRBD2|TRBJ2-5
CASSSVPAASGFQETQYF
TGTGCCAGCAGTTCCGTCCCCGCAGCTAGCGGATTCCAAGAGACCCAGTACTTC
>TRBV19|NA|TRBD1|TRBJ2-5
CASSPRTGGETQYF
TGTGCCAGTAGTCCCCGGACAGGGGGCGAGACCCAGTACTTC
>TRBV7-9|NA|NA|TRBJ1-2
CASSFSRSGDGYTF
TGTGCCAGCAGCTTCTCGCGGAGTGGAGATGGCTACACCTTC
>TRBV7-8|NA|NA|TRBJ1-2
CASSLGAGGYTF
TGTGCCAGCAGCTTAGGAGCGGGGGGCTACACCTTC
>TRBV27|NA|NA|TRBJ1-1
CASWATLNTEAFF
TGTGCCAGCTGGGCAACCCTGAACACTGAAGCTTTCTTT
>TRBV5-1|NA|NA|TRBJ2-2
CASSLSGLTGELFF
TGCGCCAGCAGCTTGTCAGGCCTCACCGGGGAGCTGTTTTTT
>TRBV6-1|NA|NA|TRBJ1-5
CASSDLGVGNNQPQHF
TGTGCCAGCAGTGATCTCGGGGTGGGAAACAATCAGCCCCAGCATTTT
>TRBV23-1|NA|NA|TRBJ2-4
CASSHRQLLSDFSYAKNIQYF
TGCGCCAGCAGTCACCGTCAATTACTATCGGATTTTAGTTATGCCAAAAACATTCAGTACTTC
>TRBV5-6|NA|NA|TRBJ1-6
CASRKLGGLYNSPLHF
TGTGCCAGCAGGAAGCTGGGGGGGCTTTATAATTCACCCCTCCACTTT
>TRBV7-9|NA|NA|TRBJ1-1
CASSSRVGTEAFF
TGTGCCAGCAGCTCGCGGGTAGGCACTGAAGCTTTCTTT
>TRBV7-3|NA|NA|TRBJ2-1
CASSQGGPLYNEQFF
TGTGCCAGCAGCCAAGGGGGTCCTCTCTACAATGAGCAGTTCTTC
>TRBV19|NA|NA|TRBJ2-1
CASEPVFGSEQFF
TGTGCCAGTGAACCCGTCTTCGGGAGTGAGCAGTTCTTC
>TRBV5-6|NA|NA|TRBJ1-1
CASSTSGRVRDTEAFF
TGTGCCAGCAGCACTTCAGGGAGGGTTCGGGACACTGAAGCTTTCTTT
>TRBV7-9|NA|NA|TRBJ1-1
CASSLGAGGAFF
TGTGCCAGCAGCTTAGGAGCGGGGGGAGCTTTCTTT
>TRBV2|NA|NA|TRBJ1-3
CASMEYRAGNTIYF
TGTGCCAGCATGGAATACAGGGCTGGAAACACCATATATTTT
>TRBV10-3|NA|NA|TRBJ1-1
CAIRPGGNTEAFF
TGTGCCATCCGACCGGGGGGGAACACTGAAGCTTTCTTT
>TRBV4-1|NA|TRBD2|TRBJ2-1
CASSRLLGLAGRQNNEQFF
TGCGCCAGCAGCCGACTGCTGGGACTAGCGGGACGCCAAAACAATGAGCAGTTCTTC
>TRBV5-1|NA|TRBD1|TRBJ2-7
CASSLPGTGYSSYEQYF
TGCGCCAGCAGCTTACCCGGGACAGGCTATAGCTCCTACGAGCAGTACTTC
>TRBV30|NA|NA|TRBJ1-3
CAWSVQGNTIYF
TGTGCCTGGAGTGTACAGGGAAACACCATATATTTT
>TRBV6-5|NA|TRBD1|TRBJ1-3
CASSGDRGSGNTIYF
TGTGCCAGCAGTGGGGACAGGGGCTCTGGAAACACCATATATTTT
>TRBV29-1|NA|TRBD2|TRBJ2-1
CSHRGGEFSYNEQFF
TGCAGCCATCGGGGGGGGGAATTCTCCTACAATGAGCAGTTCTTC
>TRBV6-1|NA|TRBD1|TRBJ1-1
CATWDSHSDTEAFF
TGTGCCACCTGGGACAGCCACTCGGACACTGAAGCTTTCTTT